This TCR beta chain originates from a study of CD8 T cells in Susac syndrome. RNA totalling roughly 0.5 to 1 ug underwent reverse transcription with random hexamers. Amplification of the TCR beta CDR3 was carried out by immunoSEQ multiplex PCR, which spanned a total of 54 Vbeta and 13 Jbeta segments. TCRdb re-derived calls from the immunoSEQ multiplex PCR reads in MiXCR, one entry per CDR3 protein. The sample includes around 180,000 distinct CDR3 sequences, approximately 95% seen only once; the top ten take 0.15% to 0.2%. TEMRA cells were FACS-enriched, while CD8+ and CD4+ T cells were negatively isolated. The receptor was isolated from a human donor with multiple sclerosis. Sequenced input: CD8+ T cells from PBMCs.

The CDR3, as DNA: TGTGCCAGCAGCGGACGGGACGGGGTGTTCTTC. This codes for CASSGRDGVFF. V is TRBV9 and J is TRBJ2-1; D is tentatively TRBD1 or TRBD2 (5 bases each). CDR1 SGDLS and CDR2 YYNGEE come from the germline V gene. The CDR3 is made up of 11 amino acids. The V end was cut by 3 bases, the J end by 15 bases, with 13 bases between.